The 3 T cell receptor beta chains below come from one sample, sequenced in a study of T cell responses to AZD1222 COVID-19 vaccine. The repertoire was sequenced with immunoSEQ multiplex PCR; TCRdb's copy has only in-frame clones and lacks some. The sample lists around 99,000 clones, roughly 86% occurring once. The sequencing here drew on peripheral blood, taken on day 0 of MenACWY control vaccination. The receptor source for this set is an adult in good health.

This chain connects TRBV14 to TRBJ2-7; the D gene could be TRBD1 or TRBD2 (5 bases each). Trimming cost V 1 base and J 7 bases, with 32 bases left between them. This CDR3 has 20 residues. In germline, CDR1 is SGHDN, CDR2 FVKESK. The CDR3, as DNA: TGTGCCAGCAGCCAAGCCCCGGGTGTGGTTTGGGGGAACACGCTCGGGGAGCAGTACTTC. Translating gives CASSQAPGVVWGNTLGEQYF.

The rearrangement links TRBV7-9 to TRBJ2-7, with a weak D call TRBD1 (5 bases). The CDR3 is 14 amino acids. The V end was cut by 0 bases, the J end by 2 bases, with 8 bases between. Germline-derived CDR1 and CDR2 are SEHNR and FQNEAQ (reference sequence). CDR3 nucleotide sequence: TGTGCCAGCAGCTTAGCGAGCAGGGCCTACGAGCAGTACTTC. Translating it yields CASSLASRAYEQYF.

The rearrangement links TRBV7-8 to TRBJ2-7; 8 bases agree with TRBD1. Germline loops: CDR1 SGHVS, CDR2 FQNEAQ. The ends lost 0 bases at V and 3 bases at J; junction bases unmatched: 7. This CDR3 is built from 16 residues. CDR3 bases: TGTGCCAGCAGCTTAGCGCTACCCGACAGGGGCTACGAGCAGTACTTC. This codes for CASSLALPDRGYEQYF. The full variable domain, rest sourced from reference TRBV7-8 and TRBJ2-7, is GAGVSQSPRYKVAKRGQDVALRCDPISGHVSLFWYQQALGQGPEFLTYFQNEAQLDKSGLPSDRFFAERPEGSVSTLKIQRTQQEDSAVYLCASSLALPDRGYEQYFGPGTRLTVT.